This paragraph covers one TCR beta chain sequence. This sample is part of a study of blood T cell repertoires in COVID-19. Study overall: Spain, Italy and the United States supplied samples that represented acute and convalescent COVID-19. In each case, the material was cDNA or gDNA derived from T cells, B-cell-depleted T cells, or PBMCs.

The Seattle patients, enrolled during active infection, were followed longitudinally. CDR3 size: 18 residues. The ends lost 1 base at V and 7 bases at J; junction bases unmatched: 15. Germline assignment: CDR1 SEHNR and CDR2 FQNEAQ (reference sequence). In the original analysis: Cell counts per sample came from amplifying reference gene primers. The protocol was immunoSEQ multiplex PCR, while the TCRdb copy is restricted to in-frame clones and leaves out a portion. V, J and clone size derive from that table, while D and trimming were established from the DNA sequence. The data contain fewer than 65,000 clones, around 80% of them seen just once; the ten biggest clones take up about 9.4%.

Sequencing used peripheral blood. J is TRBJ2-7 and V is TRBV7-9; 11 bases align to TRBD2. This TCR was recovered from a man between 25 and 39 years old with COVID-19, enrolled during active disease. The CDR3 bases are TGTGCCAGCAGCTTAGGTGATAGCGGGAGGGCCGATAGTGATGAGCAGTACTTC. Encoded protein: CASSLGDSGRADSDEQYF.